Listed here is a single T cell receptor beta chain. The germline gives CDR1 MNHEY, CDR2 SVGEGT. CDR3 length equals 16 residues. Reanalyzing the 5' RACE reads, TCRdb keeps one entry per CDR3 protein, without DNA. The repertoire table contains 350,000 to 500,000 distinct CDR3 sequences. These data belong to a study of T cells expressing NK-cell markers. V usage is TRBV6-2 or TRBV6-3 and J usage is TRBJ1-5; TCRdb outputs TRBD1, but without DNA this stays unchecked. The specimen sequenced was blood T cells: a sorted CD56 or NKG2C T cell subset, CD4+ or CD8+ T cells, or bulk PBMC T cells (not recorded which). The TCR sequence derives from a woman between 18 and 70 years old in good health. The CDR3 loop is CASSYFSGGRNQPQHF.